Listed below are T cell receptor beta chains from one sample, sequenced in a study of shared clonotypes between healthy human individuals. Data came from immunoSEQ multiplex PCR; TCRdb stores just in-frame clones and leaves some out. This table has about 2.4 million clones, 90% to 95% appearing once. The sequenced sample consisted of naive CD4+ T cells from PBMCs. These receptors were taken from a man aged 18 to 35 in good health. Some clones in this sample may be carry-over from other donors' samples. Each CDR3 is given with its conserved first and last residue. A D gene is named only where the DNA matches it firmly. Not every row has a clone size; where given, it reads once, few, many or a size class.

CASSLGGTLNTEAFF | TGTGCCAGCAGCTTGGGGGGGACACTGAACACTGAAGCTTTCTTT | TRBJ1-1 | TRBV5-4 | - | -
CASSSRPQGRNHEQYF | TGTGCCAGCAGTTCGAGACCACAGGGTCGAAACCACGAGCAGTACTTC | TRBJ2-7 | TRBV27 | - | -
CASGRGPYEQYF | TGTGCCAGCGGCAGGGGGCCCTACGAGCAGTACTTC | TRBJ2-7 | TRBV5-6 | - | TRBD1
CASSPLANTGDEQFF | TGTGCCAGCAGCCCACTAGCGAATACGGGTGATGAGCAGTTCTTC | TRBJ2-1 | TRBV7-3 | - | TRBD2
CASNSPSASGLNLTF | TGTGCCAGCAACTCCCCCTCGGCTAGCGGTCTTAATCTGACTTTC | TRBJ2-6 | TRBV28 | - | TRBD2
CASSEASRSVGQYF | TGTGCCAGCAGTGAAGCGAGCAGGTCGGTGGGGCAGTATTTT | TRBJ2-3 | TRBV6-1 | - | -
CASPQDRVATQYF | TGTGCCAGCCCTCAGGACAGGGTGGCTACTCAGTACTTC | TRBJ2-4 | TRBV27 | - | TRBD1
CASRTSGTDTQYF | TGTGCCAGCAGGACTAGCGGTACAGATACGCAGTATTTT | TRBJ2-3 | TRBV2 | - | TRBD2
CASSLPADTQYF | TGCGCCAGCAGCTTGCCCGCAGATACGCAGTATTTT | TRBJ2-3 | TRBV5-1 | - | -
CASSLAPSSYNEQFF | TGTGCCAGCAGTTTAGCGCCCAGCTCCTACAATGAGCAGTTCTTC | TRBJ2-1 | TRBV7-2 | once | -
CASSLVPITGGSSYEQYF | TGCGCCAGCAGCTTGGTCCCCATTACCGGTGGATCCTCGTACGAGCAGTACTTC | TRBJ2-7 | TRBV5-1 | - | -
CASRGLAKNIQYF | TGTGCCAGCAGAGGACTAGCCAAAAACATTCAGTACTTC | TRBJ2-4 | TRBV7-3 | - | -
CALHGGAQETQYF | TGTGCCCTTCACGGGGGGGCCCAAGAGACCCAGTACTTC | TRBJ2-5 | TRBV11-2 | - | TRBD2
CASSPGTGEKLFF | TGTGCCAGCAGCCCCGGGACAGGGGAGAAACTGTTTTTT | TRBJ1-4 | TRBV7-2 | - | TRBD1
CASSYSVEGRQPQHF | TGTGCCAGCAGTTACTCGGTGGAAGGTAGGCAGCCCCAGCATTTT | TRBJ1-5 | TRBV6-6 | - | -
CASSQERIGLAGGQETQYF | TGCGCCAGCAGCCAAGAACGCATAGGACTAGCGGGAGGCCAAGAGACCCAGTACTTC | TRBJ2-5 | TRBV4-1 | - | TRBD2